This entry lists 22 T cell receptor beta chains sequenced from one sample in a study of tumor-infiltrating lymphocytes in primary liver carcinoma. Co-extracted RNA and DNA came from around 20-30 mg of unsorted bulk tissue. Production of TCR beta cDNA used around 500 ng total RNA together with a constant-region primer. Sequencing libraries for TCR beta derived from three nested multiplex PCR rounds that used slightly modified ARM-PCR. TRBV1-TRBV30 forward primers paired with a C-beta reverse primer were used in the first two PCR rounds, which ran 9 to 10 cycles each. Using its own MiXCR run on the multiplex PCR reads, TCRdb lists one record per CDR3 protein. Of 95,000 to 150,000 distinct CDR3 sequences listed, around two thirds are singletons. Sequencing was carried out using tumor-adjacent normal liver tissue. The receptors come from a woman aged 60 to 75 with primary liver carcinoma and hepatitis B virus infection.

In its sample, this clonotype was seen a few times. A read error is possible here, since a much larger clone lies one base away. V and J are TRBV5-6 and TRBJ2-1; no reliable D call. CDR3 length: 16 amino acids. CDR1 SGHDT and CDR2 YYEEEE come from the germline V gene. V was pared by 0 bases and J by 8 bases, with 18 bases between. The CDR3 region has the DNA TGTGCCAGCAGCTTGGCGTTCGGAGCCCCATGGGATGAGCAGTTCTTC. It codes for CASSLAFGAPWDEQFF.

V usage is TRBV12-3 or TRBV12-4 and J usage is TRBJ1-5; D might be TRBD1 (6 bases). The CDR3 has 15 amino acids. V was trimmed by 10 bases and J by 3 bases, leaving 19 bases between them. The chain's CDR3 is CAKSPDRHPNQPQHF. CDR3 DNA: TGTGCCAAGAGTCCCGACAGGCACCCCAATCAGCCCCAGCATTTT.

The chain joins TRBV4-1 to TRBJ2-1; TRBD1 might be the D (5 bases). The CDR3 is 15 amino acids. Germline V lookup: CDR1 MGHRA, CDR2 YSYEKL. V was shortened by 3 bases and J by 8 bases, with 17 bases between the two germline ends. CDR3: CASSHDQGADYEQFF. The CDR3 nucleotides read TGCGCCAGCAGCCATGACCAGGGTGCTGACTATGAGCAGTTCTTC.

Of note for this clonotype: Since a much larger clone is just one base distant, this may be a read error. CDR3 in DNA: TGCGCCAGCACCAGCCCTGGCTTATACAATGAGCGGTTCTTC. As protein: CASTSPGLYNERFF. The genes are TRBV10-2 and TRBJ2-1; D unclear. This CDR3 is 14 amino acids long. The germline gives CDR1 WSHSY, CDR2 SAAADI.

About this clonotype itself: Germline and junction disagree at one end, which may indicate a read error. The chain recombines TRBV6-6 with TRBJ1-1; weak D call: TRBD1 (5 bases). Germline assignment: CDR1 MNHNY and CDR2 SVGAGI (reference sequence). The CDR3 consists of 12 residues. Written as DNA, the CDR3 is TGTCCCAGCTCGCGGGGGGTCACTGAAGCTTTCTTT. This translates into CPSSRGVTEAFF.

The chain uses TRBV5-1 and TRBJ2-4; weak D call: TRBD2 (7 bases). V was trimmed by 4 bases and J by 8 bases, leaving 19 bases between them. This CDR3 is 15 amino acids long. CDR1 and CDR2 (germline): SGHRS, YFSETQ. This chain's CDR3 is CASSPGGGAGDIQYF. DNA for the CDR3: TGCGCCAGCAGCCCCGGAGGGGGGGCGGGGGACATTCAGTACTTC. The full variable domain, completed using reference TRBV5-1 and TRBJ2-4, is KAGVTQTPRYLIKTRGQQVTLSCSPISGHRSVSWYQQTPGQGLQFLFEYFSETQRNKGNFPGRFSGRQFSNSRSEMNVSTLELGDSALYLCASSPGGGAGDIQYFGAGTRLSVL.

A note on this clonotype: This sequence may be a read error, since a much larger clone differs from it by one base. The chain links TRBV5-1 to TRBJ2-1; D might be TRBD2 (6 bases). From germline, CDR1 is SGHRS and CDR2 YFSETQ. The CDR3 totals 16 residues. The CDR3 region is CDSSLESGRTYNEQFF. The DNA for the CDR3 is TGCGACAGCAGCTTGGAGTCAGGGAGGACCTACAATGAGCAGTTCTTC.

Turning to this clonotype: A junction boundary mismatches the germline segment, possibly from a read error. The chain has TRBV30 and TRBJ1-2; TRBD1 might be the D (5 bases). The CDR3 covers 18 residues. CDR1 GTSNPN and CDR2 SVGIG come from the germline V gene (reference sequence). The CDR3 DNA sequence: TGTGCCTGGAGTGTACAGGTGGTGGGAACTCCCCGGGACTATGGCTACGCCTTC. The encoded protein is CAWSVQVVGTPRDYGYAF.

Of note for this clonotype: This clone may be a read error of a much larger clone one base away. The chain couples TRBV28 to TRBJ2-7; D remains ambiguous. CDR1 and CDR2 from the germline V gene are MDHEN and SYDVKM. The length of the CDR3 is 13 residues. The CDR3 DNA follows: TGTGCCAGCAGTTTAAGCCCCCTCTACGATCAGTACTTC. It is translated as CASSLSPLYDQYF.

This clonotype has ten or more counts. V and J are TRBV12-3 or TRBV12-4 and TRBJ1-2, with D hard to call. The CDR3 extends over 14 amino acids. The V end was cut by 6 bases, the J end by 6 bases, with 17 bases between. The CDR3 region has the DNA TGTGCCAGCAGCCCAGGTCGGGGTCTTCATGGCTACACCTTC. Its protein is CASSPGRGLHGYTF.

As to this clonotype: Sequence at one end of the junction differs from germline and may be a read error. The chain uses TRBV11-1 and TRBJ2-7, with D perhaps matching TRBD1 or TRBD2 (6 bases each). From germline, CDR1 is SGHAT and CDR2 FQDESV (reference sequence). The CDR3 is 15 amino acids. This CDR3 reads CGNSPRTAGLREQYF. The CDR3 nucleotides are TGTGGCAACAGCCCTCGGACAGCAGGACTACGCGAGCAATACTTC.

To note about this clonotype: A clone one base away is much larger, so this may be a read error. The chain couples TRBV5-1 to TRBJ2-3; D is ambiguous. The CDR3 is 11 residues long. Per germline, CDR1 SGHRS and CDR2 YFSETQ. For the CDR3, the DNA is TGCGCCACCAGCATGGTAGATACGCAGTATTTT. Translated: CATSMVDTQYF.

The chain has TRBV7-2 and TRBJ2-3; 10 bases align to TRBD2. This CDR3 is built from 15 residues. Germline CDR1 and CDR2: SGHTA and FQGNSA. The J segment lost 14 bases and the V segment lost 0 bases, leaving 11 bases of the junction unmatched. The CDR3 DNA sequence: TGTGCCAGCAGCTTAGCGCTAGCGGGAGACCCCCTAAGGTATTTT. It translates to CASSLALAGDPLRYF.

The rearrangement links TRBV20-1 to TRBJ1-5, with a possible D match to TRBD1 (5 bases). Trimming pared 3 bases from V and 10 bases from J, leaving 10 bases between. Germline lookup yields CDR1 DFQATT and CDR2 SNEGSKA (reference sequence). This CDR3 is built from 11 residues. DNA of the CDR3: TGCAGTGCTAGCCAGGGTGGACCCCAGCATTTT. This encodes CSASQGGPQHF.

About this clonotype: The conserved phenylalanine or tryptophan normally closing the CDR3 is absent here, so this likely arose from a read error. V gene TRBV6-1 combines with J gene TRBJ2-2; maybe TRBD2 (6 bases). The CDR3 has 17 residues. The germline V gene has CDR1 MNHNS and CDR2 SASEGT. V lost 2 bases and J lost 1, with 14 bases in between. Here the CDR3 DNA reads TGTGCCAGCAGTGAATGGAGGGGCGCCTGGAACACCGGGGAGCTGTTTTCT. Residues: CASSEWRGAWNTGELFS.

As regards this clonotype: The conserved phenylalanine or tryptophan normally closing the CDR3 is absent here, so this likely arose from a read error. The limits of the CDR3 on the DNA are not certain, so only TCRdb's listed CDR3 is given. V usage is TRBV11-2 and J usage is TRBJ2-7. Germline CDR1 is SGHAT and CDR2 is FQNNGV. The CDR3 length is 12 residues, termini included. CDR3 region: CASSSDMTSTEY.

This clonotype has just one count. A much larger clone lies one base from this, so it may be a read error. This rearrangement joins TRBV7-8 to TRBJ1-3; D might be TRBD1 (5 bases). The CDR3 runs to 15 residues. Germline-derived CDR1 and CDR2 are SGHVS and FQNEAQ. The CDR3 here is CASSLTRGAGSTIYF. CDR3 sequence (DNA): TGTGCCAGCAGCTTAACAAGGGGTGCGGGAAGCACCATATATTTT.

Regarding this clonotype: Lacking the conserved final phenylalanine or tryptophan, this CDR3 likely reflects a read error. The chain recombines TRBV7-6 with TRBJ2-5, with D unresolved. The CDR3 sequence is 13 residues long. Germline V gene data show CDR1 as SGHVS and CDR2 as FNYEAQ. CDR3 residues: CASSQYPQETQYS. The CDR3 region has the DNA TGTGCCAGCAGCCAATACCCCCAAGAGACACAGTACTCC.

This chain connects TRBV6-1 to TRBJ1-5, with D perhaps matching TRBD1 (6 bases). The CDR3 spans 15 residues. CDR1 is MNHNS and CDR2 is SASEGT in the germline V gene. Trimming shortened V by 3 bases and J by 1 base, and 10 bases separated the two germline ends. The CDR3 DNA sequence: TGTGCCAGCAGTGAGACAGGCCAAAGCAATCAGCCCCAGCATTTT. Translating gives CASSETGQSNQPQHF.

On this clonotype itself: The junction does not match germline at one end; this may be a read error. CDR3 amino acids: CAIDQGGERGKINEQFF. CDR3 nucleotides: TGTGCCATCGACCAAGGGGGGGAGAGGGGGAAAATCAATGAACAGTTCTTC. The gene calls are TRBV10-3 and TRBJ2-1; tentative D call: TRBD2 (7 bases). This CDR3 region has 17 residues. CDR1 and CDR2 (germline): ENHRY, SYGVKD.

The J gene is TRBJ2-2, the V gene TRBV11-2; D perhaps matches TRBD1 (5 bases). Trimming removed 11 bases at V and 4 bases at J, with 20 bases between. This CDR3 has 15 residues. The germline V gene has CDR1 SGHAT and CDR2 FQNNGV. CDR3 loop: CADSLESRFTGELFF. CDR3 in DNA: TGTGCCGACAGCTTAGAGTCAAGGTTCACCGGGGAGCTGTTTTTT.

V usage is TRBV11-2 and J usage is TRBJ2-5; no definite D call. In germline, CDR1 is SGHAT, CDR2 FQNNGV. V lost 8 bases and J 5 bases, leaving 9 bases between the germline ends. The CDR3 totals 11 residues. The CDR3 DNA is TGTGCCAGCTTAGTCTCCGAGACCCAGTACTTC. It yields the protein CASLVSETQYF.